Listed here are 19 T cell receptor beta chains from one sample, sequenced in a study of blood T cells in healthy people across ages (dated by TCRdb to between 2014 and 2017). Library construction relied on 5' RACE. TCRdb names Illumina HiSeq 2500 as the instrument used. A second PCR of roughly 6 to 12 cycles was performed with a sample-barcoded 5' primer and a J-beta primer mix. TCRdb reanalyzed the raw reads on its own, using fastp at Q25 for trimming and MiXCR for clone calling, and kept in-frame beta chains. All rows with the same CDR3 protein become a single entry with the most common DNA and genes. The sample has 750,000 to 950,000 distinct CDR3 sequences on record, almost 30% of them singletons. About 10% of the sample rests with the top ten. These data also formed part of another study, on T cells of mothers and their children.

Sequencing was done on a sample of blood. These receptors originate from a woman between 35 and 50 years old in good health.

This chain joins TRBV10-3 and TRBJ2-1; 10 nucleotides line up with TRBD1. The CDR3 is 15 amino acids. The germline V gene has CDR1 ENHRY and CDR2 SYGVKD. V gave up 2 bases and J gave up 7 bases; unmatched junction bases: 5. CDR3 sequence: CAISEDGTGVNEQFF. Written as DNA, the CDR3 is TGTGCCATCAGTGAGGACGGGACAGGGGTAAATGAGCAGTTCTTC.

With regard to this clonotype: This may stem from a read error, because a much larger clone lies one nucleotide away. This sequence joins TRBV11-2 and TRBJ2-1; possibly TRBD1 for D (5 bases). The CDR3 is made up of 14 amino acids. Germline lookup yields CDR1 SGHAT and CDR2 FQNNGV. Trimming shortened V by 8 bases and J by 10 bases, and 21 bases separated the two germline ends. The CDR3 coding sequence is TGTGCCAGCGGGGCAGGGTCAGGCTCCTACGAGCAGTTCTTC. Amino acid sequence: CASGAGSGSYEQFF.

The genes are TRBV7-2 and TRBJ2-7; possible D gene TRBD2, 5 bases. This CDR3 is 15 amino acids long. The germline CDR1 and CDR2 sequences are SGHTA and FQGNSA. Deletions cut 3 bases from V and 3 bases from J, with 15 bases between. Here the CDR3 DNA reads TGTGCCAGCAGCTTGGGGATAGCGAACCTCTACGAGCAGTACTTC. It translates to CASSLGIANLYEQYF.

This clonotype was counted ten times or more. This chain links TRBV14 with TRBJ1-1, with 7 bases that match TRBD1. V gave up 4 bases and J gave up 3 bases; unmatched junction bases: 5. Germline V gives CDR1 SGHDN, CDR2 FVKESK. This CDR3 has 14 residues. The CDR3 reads CASSPRQGDTEAFF. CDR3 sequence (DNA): TGTGCCAGCAGCCCCCGACAGGGAGACACTGAAGCTTTCTTT.

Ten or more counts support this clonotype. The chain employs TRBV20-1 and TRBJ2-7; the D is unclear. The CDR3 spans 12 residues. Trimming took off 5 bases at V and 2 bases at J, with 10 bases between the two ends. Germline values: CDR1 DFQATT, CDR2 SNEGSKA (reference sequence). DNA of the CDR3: TGCAGTGCTGCCTCGACAACCTACGAGCAGTACTTC. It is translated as CSAASTTYEQYF.

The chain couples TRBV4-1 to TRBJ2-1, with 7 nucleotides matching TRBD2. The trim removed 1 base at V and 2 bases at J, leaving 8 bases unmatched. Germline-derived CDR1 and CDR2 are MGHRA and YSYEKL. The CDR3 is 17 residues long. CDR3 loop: CASSQVQRAGPYNEQFF. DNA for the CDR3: TGCGCCAGCAGCCAAGTGCAACGAGCGGGACCCTACAATGAGCAGTTCTTC.

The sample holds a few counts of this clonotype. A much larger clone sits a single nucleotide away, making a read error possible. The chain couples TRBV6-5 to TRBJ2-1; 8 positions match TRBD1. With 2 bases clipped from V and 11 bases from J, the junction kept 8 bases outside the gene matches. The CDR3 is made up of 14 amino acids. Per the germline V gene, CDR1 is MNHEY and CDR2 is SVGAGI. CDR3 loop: CASSYDRGANKQFF. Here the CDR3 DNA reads TGTGCCAGCAGTTACGACAGGGGTGCGAATAAGCAGTTCTTC.

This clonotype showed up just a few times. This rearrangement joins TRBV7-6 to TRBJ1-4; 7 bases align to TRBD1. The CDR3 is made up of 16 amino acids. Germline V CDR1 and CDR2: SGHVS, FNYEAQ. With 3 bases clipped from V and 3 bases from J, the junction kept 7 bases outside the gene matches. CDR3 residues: CASSFLNRGANEKLFF. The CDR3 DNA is TGTGCCAGCAGCTTCCTGAACAGGGGCGCTAATGAAAAACTGTTTTTT. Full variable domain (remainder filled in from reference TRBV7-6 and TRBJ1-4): GAGVSQSPRYKVTKRGQDVALRCDPISGHVSLYWYRQALGQGPEFLTYFNYEAQQDKSGLPNDRFSAERPEGSISTLTIQRTEQRDSAMYRCASSFLNRGANEKLFFGSGTQLSVL.

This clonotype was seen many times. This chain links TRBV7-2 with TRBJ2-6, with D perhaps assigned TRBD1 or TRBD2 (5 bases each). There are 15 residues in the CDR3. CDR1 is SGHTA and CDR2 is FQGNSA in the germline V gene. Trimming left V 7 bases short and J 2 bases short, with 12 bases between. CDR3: CASTGRRPGANVLTF. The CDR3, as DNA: TGTGCCAGCACGGGACGCCGGCCTGGGGCCAACGTCCTGACTTTC.

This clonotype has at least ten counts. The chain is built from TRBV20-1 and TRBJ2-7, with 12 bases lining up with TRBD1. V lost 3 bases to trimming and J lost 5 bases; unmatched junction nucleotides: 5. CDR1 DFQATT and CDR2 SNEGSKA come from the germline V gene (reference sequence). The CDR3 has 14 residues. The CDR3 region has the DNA TGCAGTGCTAGTTTGGGACAGGGGGCCAACGAGCAGTACTTC. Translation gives CSASLGQGANEQYF.

CDR3 nucleotides: TGTGCCAGCAGCTTAGTTGCCCCGACTAGCGGGAGGGACGAGCAGTACTTC. Translated, it gives CASSLVAPTSGRDEQYF. The chain joins TRBV7-2 to TRBJ2-7; 14 bases fit TRBD2. This CDR3 is built from 17 residues. The V gene end was trimmed by 1 base and the J gene end by 5 bases; junction bases not matched to a gene: 7. The V gene's germline CDR1 is SGHTA and CDR2 FQGNSA.

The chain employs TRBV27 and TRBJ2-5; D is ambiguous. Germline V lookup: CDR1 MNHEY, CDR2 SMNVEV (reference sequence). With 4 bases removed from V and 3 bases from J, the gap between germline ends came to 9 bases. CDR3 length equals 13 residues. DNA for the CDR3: TGTGCCAGCAGTTGGGGTGTCGAAGAGACCCAGTACTTC. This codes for CASSWGVEETQYF.

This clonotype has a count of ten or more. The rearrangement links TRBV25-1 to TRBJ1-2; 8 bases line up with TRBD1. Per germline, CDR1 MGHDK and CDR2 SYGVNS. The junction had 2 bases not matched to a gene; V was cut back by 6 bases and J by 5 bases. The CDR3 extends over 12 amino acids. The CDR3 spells CASSTGGYGYTF. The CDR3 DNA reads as TGTGCCAGCAGCACAGGGGGGTATGGCTACACCTTC.

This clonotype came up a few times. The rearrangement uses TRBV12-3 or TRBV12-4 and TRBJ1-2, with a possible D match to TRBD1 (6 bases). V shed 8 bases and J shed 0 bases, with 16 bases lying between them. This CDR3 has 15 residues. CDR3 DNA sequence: TGTGCCAGCTTCCGGGACACTTTTGCTAACTATGGCTACACCTTC. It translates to CASFRDTFANYGYTF.

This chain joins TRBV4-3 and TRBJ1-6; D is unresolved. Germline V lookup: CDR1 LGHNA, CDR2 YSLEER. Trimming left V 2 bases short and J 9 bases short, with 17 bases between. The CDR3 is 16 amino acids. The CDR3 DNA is TGCGCCAGCAGCCAAAGGCGGGAGGGTCGGGGTTCACCCCTCCACTTT. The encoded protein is CASSQRREGRGSPLHF.

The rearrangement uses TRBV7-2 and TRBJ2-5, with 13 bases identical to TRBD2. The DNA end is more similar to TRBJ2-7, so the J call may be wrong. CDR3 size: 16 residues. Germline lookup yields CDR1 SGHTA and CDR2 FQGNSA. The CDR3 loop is CASSRGLAGAFGEQYF. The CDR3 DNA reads TGTGCCAGCAGCCGAGGACTAGCGGGGGCGTTCGGCGAGCAGTACTTC.

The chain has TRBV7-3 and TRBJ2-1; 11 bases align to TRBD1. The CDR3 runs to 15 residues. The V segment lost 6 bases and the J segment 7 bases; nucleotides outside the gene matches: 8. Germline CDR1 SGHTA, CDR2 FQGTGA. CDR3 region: CASSIGQGAMNEQFF. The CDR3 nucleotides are TGTGCCAGCAGTATAGGACAGGGGGCGATGAATGAGCAGTTCTTC.

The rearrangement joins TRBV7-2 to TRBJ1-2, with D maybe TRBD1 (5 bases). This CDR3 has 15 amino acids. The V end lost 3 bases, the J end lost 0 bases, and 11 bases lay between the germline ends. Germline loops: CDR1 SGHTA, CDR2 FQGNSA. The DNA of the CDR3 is TGTGCCAGCAGCTTGGGAGGGACTACTAACTATGGCTACACCTTC. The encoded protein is CASSLGGTTNYGYTF.

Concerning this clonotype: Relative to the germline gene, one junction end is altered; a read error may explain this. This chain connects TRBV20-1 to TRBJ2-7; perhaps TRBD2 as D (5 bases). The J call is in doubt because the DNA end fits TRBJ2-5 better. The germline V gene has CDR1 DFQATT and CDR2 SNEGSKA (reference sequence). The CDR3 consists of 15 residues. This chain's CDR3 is CCASAPNYRGETQYF. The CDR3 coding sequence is TGCTGTGCTAGTGCTCCAAACTACCGCGGGGAGACCCAGTACTTC.